The present T cell receptor (beta chain) was sequenced within a study of cytomegalovirus exposure and HLA in healthy donors. Concerning this clone itself: The antigen is unknown.

The junction had 11 bases not matched to a gene; V was cut back by 4 bases and J by 1 base. This CDR3 is built from 17 residues. Germline V gene lookup returns CDR1 LNHDA and CDR2 SQIVND (reference sequence). Findings and caveats of the study: A link between a missense DCLRE1C variant and TCR beta V- and J-gene trimming emerged from a later analysis.

60 Vbeta and 13 Jbeta primers were used in PCR. This table comes from immunoSEQ multiplex PCR, and its TCRdb copy is limited to in-frame clones, with some not included. This table holds 100,000 or so clones, around 80% found once. The V call is TRBV19, the J call TRBJ2-3; 7 nucleotides match TRBD1. The sample was PBMCs. The TCR was taken from a male donor in good health and CMV-seropositive. This chain's CDR3 is CASSKGWDSSGTDTQYF. The CDR3 coding sequence is TGTGCCAGTAGTAAGGGGTGGGACAGCTCGGGCACAGATACGCAGTATTTT.